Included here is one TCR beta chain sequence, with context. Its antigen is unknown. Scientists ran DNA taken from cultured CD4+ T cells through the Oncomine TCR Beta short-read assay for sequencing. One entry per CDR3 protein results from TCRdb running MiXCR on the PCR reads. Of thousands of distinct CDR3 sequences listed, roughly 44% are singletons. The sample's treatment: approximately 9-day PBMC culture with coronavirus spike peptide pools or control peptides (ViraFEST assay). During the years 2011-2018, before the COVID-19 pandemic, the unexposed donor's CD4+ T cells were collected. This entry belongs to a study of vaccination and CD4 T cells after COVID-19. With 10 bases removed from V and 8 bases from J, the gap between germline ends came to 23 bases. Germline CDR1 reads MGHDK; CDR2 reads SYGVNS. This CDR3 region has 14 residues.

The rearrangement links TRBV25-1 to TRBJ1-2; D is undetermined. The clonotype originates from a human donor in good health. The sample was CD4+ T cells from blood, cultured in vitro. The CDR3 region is CATLGGTWGGGYTF. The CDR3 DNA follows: TGTGCCACCCTAGGAGGCACGTGGGGAGGAGGCTACACCTTC.